The clone carrying this T cell receptor (beta chain) was found a few times. The use of a sample-barcoded 5' primer and a J-beta primer mix characterized a second PCR of about 6 to 12 cycles. TCRdb processed the 5' RACE reads anew with MiXCR; each CDR3 protein has one entry. The profile shows roughly 1.4 million distinct CDR3 sequences, 55% to 75% of them singletons. The CDR3 consists of 14 residues. Looked up from germline, CDR1 is SGHRS and CDR2 is YFSETQ. V was trimmed by 0 bases and J by 3 bases, leaving 7 bases between them. The record originates from a study of blood T cells in healthy people across ages.

Sequenced: blood. The chain is built from TRBV5-1 and TRBJ1-5; D remains ambiguous. The receptor was isolated from a man aged 18 to 35 in good health. Here the CDR3 DNA reads TGCGCCAGCAGCTTGGGACCGAACAATCAGCCCCAGCATTTT. Its translation: CASSLGPNNQPQHF.